The 2 T cell receptor beta chains below come from one sample, sequenced in a study of cytomegalovirus exposure and HLA in healthy donors. The PCR used 60 Vbeta and 13 Jbeta primers. Sequenced by immunoSEQ multiplex PCR; TCRdb stores in-frame clones only, minus some. The table records about 160,000 clones, over 80% of them present only once. Material for sequencing was PBMCs. The origin of the receptors is a girl aged 10-17 years in good health and CMV-seropositive.

The chain employs TRBV9 and TRBJ1-1; D remains unclear. The CDR3 runs to 15 residues. Germline assignment: CDR1 SGDLS and CDR2 YYNGEE. Trimming took off 4 bases at V and 5 bases at J, with 18 bases between the two ends. CDR3 protein: CASSPRGYTGTEAFF. In DNA form, the CDR3 reads TGTGCCAGCAGCCCCCGAGGTTACACGGGGACTGAAGCTTTCTTT.

The sample holds one count of this clone. The chain links TRBV7-9 to TRBJ2-7; D gene uncertain. V was trimmed by 6 bases and J by 4 bases, leaving 10 bases between them. This CDR3 is 12 amino acids long. Germline assignment: CDR1 SEHNR and CDR2 FQNEAQ (reference sequence). CDR3 amino acids: CASRPIEYEQYF. The CDR3 DNA is TGTGCCAGCAGGCCCATCGAGTACGAGCAGTACTTC.